This TCR beta chain derives from a study of T-cell reconstitution after alpha-beta-depleted transplantation in children. Molecular barcoding with unique molecular identifiers was used for the TCRbeta library. TCRdb recomputed calls from the PCR reads with MiXCR, one row per CDR3 protein. The sample carries over 80,000 distinct CDR3 sequences, more than 20% recorded once. Trimming cost V 8 bases and J 11 bases; bases outside gene matches: 14. CDR3 size: 14 residues. The V gene's germline CDR1 is MDHEN and CDR2 SYDVKM. Findings and limits, study-wide: Several hundred rapidly expanded clones from non-depleted graft cells reportedly supplied alpha-beta T cells about two months post-transplant.

A word on this clonotype: Its antigen remains unidentified.

The sequencing here drew on PBMCs, taken before TCRalphabeta/CD19-depleted stem cell transplant. This sequence was found in a boy between 2 and 10 years old with acute lymphoblastic leukemia, due to receive a stem cell transplant. V is TRBV28 and J is TRBJ1-4, with 7 bases lining up with TRBD1. The CDR3 spells CASRPGTDSGKLFF. Written as DNA, the CDR3 is TGTGCCAGCCGCCCCGGGACAGATTCTGGGAAACTGTTTTTT.